This T cell receptor beta chain was profiled in a study of cytomegalovirus exposure and HLA in healthy donors. V lost 5 bases, J lost 4 bases, and 17 bases lay in between. The CDR3 has 14 amino acids. CDR1 and CDR2 (germline): SQVTM, ANQGSEA. For this clone: No antigen is known for it.

Whole-study results and caveats: In a later analysis, the majority of CMV-associated beta chains seemingly showed HLA restriction. In a later analysis, TCR beta V- and J-gene trimming showed a link to a missense DCLRE1C variant.

60 Vbeta and 13 Jbeta primers were used in PCR. Sequenced by immunoSEQ multiplex PCR; TCRdb stores in-frame clones only, minus some. The sample lists about 200,000 clones, roughly four fifths seen once, with 1.2% to 1.5% in the top ten. The chain has TRBV29-1 and TRBJ1-2; possible D gene TRBD1, 6 bases. The sequence came from a girl aged 10-17 years in good health and CMV-seronegative. Sequencing was carried out using PBMCs. CDR3 nucleotides: TGCAGCGTTACGGACGGGGGGGCCCTCTATGGCTACACCTTC. Protein: CSVTDGGALYGYTF.